These 17 T cell receptor beta chains were all obtained from the same sample, sequenced in a study of cytomegalovirus exposure and HLA in healthy donors (dated by TCRdb to the late 2010s). Receptors were amplified or captured by the immunoSEQ multiplex PCR assay. For the multiplex PCR, a mixture combining 60 forward primers for TCR Vbeta segments and 13 reverse primers for TCR Jbeta segments was used. Held by TCRdb, this immuneACCESS table contains in-frame sequences only and omits some clones. Under half of the omission traces to an unresolved V gene where checked; the cause of the rest is unknown. In this sample the table shows 95,000 to 150,000 clones, approximately 15% of which occur a single time. The top ten hold 1.9% of the sample. The sample comprised PBMCs. All receptors derive from a woman in her late teens or twenties in good health and CMV-seronegative.

The CDR3 bases are TGTGCCAGCGAACTAGCGGGAGGTAATCAAGAGACCCAGTACTTC. Residues: CASELAGGNQETQYF. This chain connects TRBV6-1 to TRBJ2-5; TRBD2 agrees at 12 bases. Losses at the gene ends were 8 bases for V and 2 bases for J; bases not matched to a gene: 6. The CDR3 consists of 15 residues. CDR1 and CDR2 (germline): MNHNS, SASEGT.

This clone has a handful of counts. This chain connects TRBV2 to TRBJ2-7; D remains ambiguous. This CDR3 is built from 10 residues. CDR1 SNHLY and CDR2 FYNNEI come from the germline V gene. The ends were cut back, 5 bases at V and 3 bases at J, with 2 bases in the middle. Here the CDR3 reads CASSLYEQYF. CDR3 nucleotide sequence: TGTGCCAGCAGTCTCTACGAGCAGTACTTC. Using reference TRBV2 and TRBJ2-7 for the parts outside the CDR3, the full variable domain is EPEVTQTPSHQVTQMGQEVILRCVPISNHLYFYWYRQILGQKVEFLVSFYNNEISEKSEIFDDQFSVERPDGSNFTLKIRSTKLEDSAMYFCASSLYEQYFGPGTRLTVT.

The table lists this clone with a few counts. V usage is TRBV14 and J usage is TRBJ1-3; D ambiguous. The CDR3 is made up of 15 amino acids. The germline V and J ends were trimmed by 0 bases and 0 bases, with 6 bases remaining between them. Germline-derived CDR1 and CDR2 are SGHDN and FVKESK. This CDR3 reads CASSQDYGSGNTIYF. The DNA for the CDR3 is TGTGCCAGCAGCCAAGACTACGGCTCTGGAAACACCATATATTTT.

CDR3: CASRTSVGTDTQYF. The CDR3 DNA follows: TGTGCCAGCAGGACTAGTGTTGGAACAGATACGCAGTATTTT. The chain joins TRBV6-1 to TRBJ2-3, with D maybe TRBD2 (6 bases). V lost 6 bases to trimming and J lost 3 bases, with 13 bases between them. Germline V lookup: CDR1 MNHNS, CDR2 SASEGT. The CDR3 totals 14 residues.

The chain recombines TRBV19 with TRBJ2-1; possibly TRBD1 for D (5 bases). Germline V gene data show CDR1 as LNHDA and CDR2 as SQIVND (reference sequence). This CDR3 has 13 amino acids. The CDR3 coding sequence is TGTCATAACAGGATCCCCTCTCCCAATGAGCAGTTCTTC. As protein: CHNRIPSPNEQFF.

The chain employs TRBV29-1 and TRBJ1-2, with TRBD1 matching over 7 bases. The CDR3 runs 13 residues. Germline CDR1 reads SQVTM; CDR2 reads ANQGSEA. V lost 7 bases, J lost 2 bases, and 7 bases stayed unmatched. CDR3 bases: TGCAGCGCAGGAACAGGGGCCAACTATGGCTACACCTTC. It is translated as CSAGTGANYGYTF.

A few counts support this clone. This chain joins TRBV6-6 and TRBJ1-3; D unresolved. V was clipped by 0 bases and J by 0 bases, with 6 bases between them. The CDR3 runs to 15 residues. CDR1 is MNHNY and CDR2 is SVGAGI in the germline V gene (reference sequence). CDR3: CASSYSGLSGNTIYF. CDR3 DNA sequence: TGTGCCAGCAGTTACTCGGGCCTCTCTGGAAACACCATATATTTT.

This clone has more than one count but fewer than ten. The V gene is TRBV19, the J gene TRBJ2-2; D perhaps matches TRBD2 (5 bases). Looked up from germline, CDR1 is LNHDA and CDR2 is SQIVND (reference sequence). CDR3 size: 11 residues. The V gene lost 8 bases and the J gene lost 8 bases, with 9 bases spanning the gap. This chain's CDR3 is CASPRTGELFF. CDR3 DNA sequence: TGTGCCAGTCCTAGGACTGGGGAGCTGTTTTTT.

The CDR3 loop is CASSYRNTGELFF. The CDR3 nucleotides read TGTGCCAGCAGTTACAGGAACACCGGGGAGCTGTTTTTT. This chain connects TRBV2 to TRBJ2-2; D unresolved. V was pared by 5 bases and J by 1 base, with 5 bases between. Germline lookup yields CDR1 SNHLY and CDR2 FYNNEI. The CDR3 runs 13 residues.

DNA of the CDR3: TGTGCCAGCAGCTTCGCTAGGGGTTCCTACGAGCAGTACTTC. Amino acid sequence: CASSFARGSYEQYF. This rearrangement joins TRBV11-2 to TRBJ2-7, with D possibly being TRBD1 (5 bases). CDR1 is SGHAT and CDR2 is FQNNGV in the germline V gene. The CDR3 spans 14 residues. With 3 bases removed from V and 1 base from J, the gap between germline ends came to 10 bases.

The chain combines TRBV28 with TRBJ2-1, with a possible D match to TRBD1 (5 bases). Trimming removed 6 bases from V and 9 bases from J, with 9 bases in between. Germline CDR1 is MDHEN and CDR2 is SYDVKM. The CDR3 has 11 residues. CDR3 nucleotide sequence: TGTGCCAGCAGCGATAGGGGTGAGCAGTTCTTC. Its protein product is CASSDRGEQFF.

This clone was counted a few times. The V gene is TRBV27, the J gene TRBJ1-2; D is ambiguous. The germline CDR1 and CDR2 sequences are MNHEY and SMNVEV (reference sequence). The CDR3 consists of 13 residues. The ends were cut back, 6 bases at V and 2 bases at J, with 10 bases in the middle. The DNA for the CDR3 is TGTGCCAGCAGGGCCAGGCTCAACTATGGCTACACCTTC. It codes for CASRARLNYGYTF.

Remarks on this clone: Mismatch with germline at one junction end may stem from a read error. This rearrangement joins TRBV15 to TRBJ2-1, with a possible D match to TRBD2 (5 bases). The germline V gene encodes CDR1 LNHNV and CDR2 YYDKDF (reference sequence). The CDR3 totals 14 residues. As DNA, the CDR3 is TGTGCCACCAGCATAAGCGGCAATCACAATGGGCAGTTCTTC. Protein: CATSISGNHNGQFF. Based on the CDR3 plus reference TRBV15 and TRBJ2-1, the full variable domain is DAMVIQNPRYQVTQFGKPVTLSCSQTLNHNVMYWYQQKSSQAPKLLFHYYDKDFNNEADTPDNFQSRRPNTSFCFLDIRSPGLGDTAMYLCATSISGNHNGQFFGPGTRLTVL.

This clone has more than one count but fewer than ten. The rearrangement uses TRBV5-1 and TRBJ2-2, with 12 bases fitting TRBD2. This CDR3 comprises 16 residues. Germline loops: CDR1 SGHRS, CDR2 YFSETQ. The trim removed 2 bases at V and 6 bases at J, leaving 5 bases unmatched. The CDR3 here is CASSLGLAGFAGELFF. In DNA, the CDR3 is TGCGCCAGCAGCTTAGGACTAGCGGGATTCGCCGGGGAGCTGTTTTTT.

CDR3 region: CASSQESSGGLRTQYF. DNA for the CDR3: TGCGCCAGCAGCCAAGAAAGTAGCGGGGGACTGCGCACGCAGTATTTT. The rearrangement uses TRBV4-3 and TRBJ2-3; 9 nucleotides match TRBD2. Germline values: CDR1 LGHNA, CDR2 YSLEER. The junction had 10 bases not matched to a gene; V was cut back by 0 bases and J by 9 bases. This CDR3 is built from 16 residues.

The chain is built from TRBV5-1 and TRBJ2-1; perhaps TRBD2 as D (6 bases). The germline CDR1 and CDR2 sequences are SGHRS and YFSETQ. The CDR3 spans 17 residues. V lost 3 bases and J lost 8, with 24 bases in between. The CDR3: CASSSGLASAPLYEQFF. The DNA of the CDR3 is TGCGCCAGCAGCTCAGGCCTAGCTAGCGCTCCCCTCTATGAGCAGTTCTTC.

This clone has only a few counts. The chain joins TRBV7-9 to TRBJ2-1; 7 bases align to TRBD2. J was trimmed by 4 bases and V by 3 bases; bases with no gene match: 6. This CDR3 spans 15 amino acids. Germline values: CDR1 SEHNR, CDR2 FQNEAQ (reference sequence). This CDR3 reads CASSFGRGTYNEQFF. In DNA, the CDR3 is TGTGCCAGCAGCTTCGGGCGGGGGACTTACAATGAGCAGTTCTTC.